Described below is a single T cell receptor (beta chain) sequence and its context. What it binds is unknown. Researchers isolated total RNA from whole blood without sorting T cells. This sample is part of a study of monozygotic twins with inflammatory bowel disease. Study-wide results and limits: Repertoires of patients may have been made more variable by differing immunosuppressive treatments. Especially with disease activity, IBD patients shared fewer clonotypes with others than healthy twins did.

No DNA is given; TCRdb re-called the 5' RACE reads and lists each CDR3 protein once. Recorded for this sample: approximately 420,000 distinct CDR3 sequences. What was sequenced was blood. The sequence derives from a human donor with ulcerative colitis or Crohn's disease, or a healthy co-twin of an affected twin (not recorded which).

Here the CDR3 reads CSVSSTGGERGYTF. V and J are TRBV29-1 and TRBJ1-2; TCRdb calls TRBD1, which cannot be checked without DNA. Germline V lookup: CDR1 SQVTM, CDR2 ANQGSEA. The length of the CDR3 is 14 residues.